What follows are 8 T cell receptor beta chains derived from one specimen sequenced in a study of CD8+ T cells in alopecia areata. The sequencing template was cDNA reverse transcribed from extracted RNA. Here immunoSEQ multiplex PCR was the method, and the copy in TCRdb shows in-frame clones only, minus some. The sample contains about 110,000 clones, 84% of which appear only once. Regarding treatment: oral pan-JAK inhibitor, 5-10 mg twice daily. The sample here was CD8+ T cells sorted from blood, taken at week 24, from a patient treated with tofacitinib. The receptors stem from a human donor with alopecia areata.

The J gene is TRBJ2-6, the V gene TRBV6-1; unclear D gene. V was trimmed by 3 bases and J by 0 bases, leaving 6 bases between them. Germline loops: CDR1 MNHNS, CDR2 SASEGT. This CDR3 has 15 residues. The CDR3 nucleotides read TGTGCCAGCAGTGAGGGAAACTCTGGGGCCAACGTCCTGACTTTC. This translates into CASSEGNSGANVLTF.

This CDR3 is CASSLSNSYNEQFF. CDR3 DNA sequence: TGCGCCAGCAGCCTCAGTAACTCCTACAATGAGCAGTTCTTC. V is TRBV4-1 and J is TRBJ2-1; D is undetermined. With 4 bases removed from V and 0 bases from J, the gap between germline ends came to 7 bases. The germline V gene has CDR1 MGHRA and CDR2 YSYEKL. There are 14 residues in the CDR3.

The CDR3 sequence is CASSQGTGRKETQYF. DNA of the CDR3: TGTGCCAGCAGCCAGGGGACAGGGCGCAAAGAGACCCAGTACTTC. The V call is TRBV14, the J call TRBJ2-5; 9 bases align to TRBD1. Germline lookup yields CDR1 SGHDN and CDR2 FVKESK. The CDR3 has 15 residues. The V gene end was trimmed by 3 bases and the J gene end by 3 bases; junction bases not matched to a gene: 5. The full variable domain, rest sourced from reference TRBV14 and TRBJ2-5, is EAGVTQFPSHSVIEKGQTVTLRCDPISGHDNLYWYRRVMGKEIKFLLHFVKESKQDESGMPNNRFLAERTGGTYSTLKVQPAELEDSGVYFCASSQGTGRKETQYFGPGTRLLVL.

A single count supports this clone. This chain's CDR3 is CASSPTSDFYGYTF. The CDR3 DNA is TGTGCCAGCAGCCCTACCTCGGACTTCTATGGCTACACCTTC. The rearrangement joins TRBV4-2 to TRBJ1-2; no clear D. The CDR3 is 14 residues long. Trimming cost V 4 bases and J 4 bases, with 13 bases left between them. Germline V gene sequence: CDR1 LGHNA, CDR2 YNFKEQ.

The chain links TRBV27 to TRBJ2-1; TRBD2 is a possible D gene (5 bases). The germline V gene has CDR1 MNHEY and CDR2 SMNVEV (reference sequence). The CDR3 runs 14 residues. Trimming shortened V by 2 bases and J by 8 bases, and 13 bases separated the two germline ends. The CDR3 loop is CASSLQTSSDEQFF. The CDR3 DNA is TGTGCCAGCAGTTTACAAACTAGTTCGGATGAGCAGTTCTTC.

The V call is TRBV7-8, the J call TRBJ2-6; 7 bases are shared with TRBD1. The CDR3 loop spans 15 amino acids. The V and J ends lost 4 bases and 5 bases, in that order; junction bases with no gene match: 5. Germline CDR1 and CDR2: SGHVS and FQNEAQ. The CDR3 nucleotides are TGTGCCAGCAGCTCAACAGGGGTACGGGCCAACGTCCTGACTTTC. As protein: CASSSTGVRANVLTF.

The rearrangement joins TRBV13 to TRBJ2-6, with a tentative D call TRBD2 (6 bases). The CDR3 sequence is 17 residues long. Between the trimmed V and J ends, which lost 2 bases and 3 bases, there was a span of 14 bases. Per germline, CDR1 PRHDT and CDR2 FYEKMQ (reference sequence). Here the CDR3 DNA reads TGTGCCAGCAGCTTAACCCCGGGGGAGATTGGGGCCAACGTCCTGACTTTC. Protein product: CASSLTPGEIGANVLTF.

This clone was detected a few times. A far more abundant clone sits one base away, making this likely a read error. This sample includes further DNA sequences coding for the same CDR3. This chain uses TRBV6-5 with TRBJ2-3, with D uncertain. CDR3 length: 13 amino acids. The V gene lost 2 bases and the J gene lost 1 base, with 4 bases spanning the gap. Germline V gene lookup returns CDR1 MNHEY and CDR2 SVGAGI. The CDR3 loop is CASSYGGTDTQYF. The CDR3 region has the DNA TGTGCCAGCAGTTACGGGGGCACAGATACGCAGTATTTT.